This is a list of T cell receptor beta chains from one sample in a study of shared clonotypes between healthy human individuals. Clones were read by immunoSEQ multiplex PCR, and TCRdb kept only the in-frame ones, dropping some. The data contain around 180,000 clones, 85% to 95% of them singletons. Sequencing was done on a sample of naive CD4+ T cells sorted from blood. These receptor sequences come from a woman aged 25-40 years in good health. CDR3s include the opening cysteine and the closing phenylalanine or tryptophan. D genes are given only for firm matches. Clone size is stated in some rows and not others, as once, few, many or a class when expanded.

clone_size	v_call	j_call	d_call	cdr3_nt	cdr3_aa
.	TRBV7-6	TRBJ2-7	.	TGTGCCAGCAGCTTCTCCGGGACTTCCTCCGAGCAGTACTTC	CASSFSGTSSEQYF
.	TRBV28	TRBJ2-5	TRBD1	TGTGCCAGCTCCTTTACCGGGACAGGGCAAGAGACCCAGTACTTC	CASSFTGTGQETQYF
.	TRBV18	TRBJ1-5	.	TGTGCCAGCTCACCAGGGACACCCTATAGCAATCAGCCCCAGCATTTT	CASSPGTPYSNQPQHF
.	TRBV9	TRBJ2-2	TRBD2	TGTGCCAGCAGCATCAGACTAGCCCTGAACACCGGGGAGCTGTTTTTT	CASSIRLALNTGELFF
.	TRBV28	TRBJ1-1	TRBD1	TGTGCCAGCCTGGGACAGCCGAACACTGAAGCTTTCTTT	CASLGQPNTEAFF
.	TRBV4-2	TRBJ1-4	.	TGTGCCAGCAGCCAAGGAACAACTACAACAACTAATGAAAAACTGTTTTTT	CASSQGTTTTTNEKLFF
.	TRBV7-8	TRBJ2-7	.	TGTGCCAGCAGCCGCCGCGGAGGAGTGGTAGCCTGCGAGCAGTACTTC	CASSRRGGVVACEQYF
.	TRBV11-2	TRBJ1-1	.	TGTGCCAGCAGAGCTTTGGGTGCGGGCACTGAAGCTTTCTTT	CASRALGAGTEAFF
.	TRBV7-8	TRBJ2-7	.	TGTGCCAGCAGCTTAGGAGGGCCGGGGTACGAGCAGTACTTC	CASSLGGPGYEQYF
.	TRBV4-1	TRBJ2-7	TRBD2	TGCGCCAGCAGCCAAGTGGGGGCTAGCGGGATCTCCGAGCAGTACTTC	CASSQVGASGISEQYF
once	TRBV30	TRBJ1-5	.	TGTGCCTGGAGTGGGACGTGGAGCAATCAGCCCCAGCATTTT	CAWSGTWSNQPQHF
.	TRBV5-1	TRBJ2-1	.	TGCGCCAGCCGGCTAACCAACAATGAGCAGTTCTTC	CASRLTNNEQFF
.	TRBV2	TRBJ2-7	TRBD2	TGTGCCACCTTGCGGACTAGCGGGAGCTACGAGCAGTACTTC	CATLRTSGSYEQYF
few	TRBV6-1	TRBJ2-7	TRBD1	TGTGCCAGCAGGAGGGACAGGGGCGGCTACGAGCAGTACTTC	CASRRDRGGYEQYF
.	TRBV15	TRBJ1-1	.	TGTGCCACCAGCAGAGTTATGGGCAGTGAAGCTTTCTTT	CATSRVMGSEAFF
.	TRBV14	TRBJ2-1	TRBD1	TGTGCCAGCAGCCTGGGTCAGGGGGCATGGTGGAATGAGCAGTTCTTC	CASSLGQGAWWNEQFF
.	TRBV19	TRBJ2-3	TRBD1	TGTGCCAGCAGTAATCAGGGGGCCGATTTGGATACGCAGTATTTT	CASSNQGADLDTQYF
.	TRBV7-2	TRBJ1-1	.	TGTGCCAGCAGCGAAGAGGTCGGGGGCACTGAAGCTTTCTTT	CASSEEVGGTEAFF
.	TRBV6-6	TRBJ2-4	.	TGTGCCAGCAGAGACATAGCCAAAAACATTCAGTACTTC	CASRDIAKNIQYF
.	TRBV29-1	TRBJ2-6	TRBD1	TGCAGCGTGACAGGGCCTGGGGCCAACGTCCTGACTTTC	CSVTGPGANVLTF
.	TRBV7-9	TRBJ2-4	TRBD1	TGTGCCAGCAGCTCGACAGGGTCAACAAACATTCAGTACTTC	CASSSTGSTNIQYF
.	TRBV5-4	TRBJ2-7	.	TGTGCCAGCAGCTCGCCCCAAACACGGGAAGTCGAGCAGTACTTC	CASSSPQTREVEQYF
.	TRBV6-5	TRBJ2-7	TRBD2	TGTGCCAGCAGCTACCGGACTAGCCCCTACTACGAGCAGTACTTC	CASSYRTSPYYEQYF